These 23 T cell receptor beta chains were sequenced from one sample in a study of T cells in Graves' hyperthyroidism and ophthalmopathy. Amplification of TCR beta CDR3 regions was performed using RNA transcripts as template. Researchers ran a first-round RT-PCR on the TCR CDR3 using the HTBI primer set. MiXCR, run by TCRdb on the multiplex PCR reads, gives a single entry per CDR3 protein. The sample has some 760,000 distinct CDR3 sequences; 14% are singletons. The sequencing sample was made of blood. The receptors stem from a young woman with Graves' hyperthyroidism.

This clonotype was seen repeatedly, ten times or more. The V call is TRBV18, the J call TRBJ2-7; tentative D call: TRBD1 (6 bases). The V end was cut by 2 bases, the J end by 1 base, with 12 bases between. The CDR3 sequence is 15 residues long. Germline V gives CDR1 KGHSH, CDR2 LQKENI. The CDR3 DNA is TGTGCCAGCTCACCAGCGGCAGGGGCATCCTACGAGCAGTACTTC. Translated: CASSPAAGASYEQYF.

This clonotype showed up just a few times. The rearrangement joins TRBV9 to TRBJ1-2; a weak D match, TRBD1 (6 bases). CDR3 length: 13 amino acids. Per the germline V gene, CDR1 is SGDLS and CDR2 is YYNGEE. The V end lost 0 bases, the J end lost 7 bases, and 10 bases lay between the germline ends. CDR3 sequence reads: CASSVAAGVGYTF. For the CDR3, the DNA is TGTGCCAGCAGCGTAGCGGCAGGGGTTGGCTACACCTTC.

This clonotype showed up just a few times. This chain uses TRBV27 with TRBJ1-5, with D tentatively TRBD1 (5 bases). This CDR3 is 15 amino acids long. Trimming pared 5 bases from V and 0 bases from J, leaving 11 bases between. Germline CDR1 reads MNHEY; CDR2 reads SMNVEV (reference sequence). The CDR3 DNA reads TGTGCCAGCAGTGCCCAGGGCTTTAGCAATCAGCCCCAGCATTTT. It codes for CASSAQGFSNQPQHF.

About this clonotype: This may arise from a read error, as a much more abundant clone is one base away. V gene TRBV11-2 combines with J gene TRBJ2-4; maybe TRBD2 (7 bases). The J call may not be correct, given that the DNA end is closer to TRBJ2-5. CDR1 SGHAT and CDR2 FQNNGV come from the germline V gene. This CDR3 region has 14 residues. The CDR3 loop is CASTQGLAEGTQYF. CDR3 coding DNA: TGTGCCAGCACCCAGGGGCTAGCGGAAGGGACCCAGTACTTC.

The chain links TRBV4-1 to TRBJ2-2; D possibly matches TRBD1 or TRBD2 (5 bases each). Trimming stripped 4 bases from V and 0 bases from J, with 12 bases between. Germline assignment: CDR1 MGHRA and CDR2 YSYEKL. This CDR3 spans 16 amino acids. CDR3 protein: CASSPTEGPNTGELFF. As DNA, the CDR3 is TGCGCCAGCAGCCCGACAGAGGGCCCGAACACCGGGGAGCTGTTTTTT.

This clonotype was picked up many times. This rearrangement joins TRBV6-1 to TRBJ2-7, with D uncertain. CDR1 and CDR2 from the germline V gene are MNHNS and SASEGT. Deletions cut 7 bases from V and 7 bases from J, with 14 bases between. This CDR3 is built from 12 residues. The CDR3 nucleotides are TGTGCCAGCACAGGACCCCCGAAAGAGCAGTACTTC. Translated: CASTGPPKEQYF.

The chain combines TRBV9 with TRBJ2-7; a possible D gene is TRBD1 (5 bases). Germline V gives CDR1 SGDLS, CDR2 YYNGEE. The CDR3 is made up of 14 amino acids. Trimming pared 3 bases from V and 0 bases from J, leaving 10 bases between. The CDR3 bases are TGTGCCAGCAGCGATCAAGGGGACTCCTACGAGCAGTACTTC. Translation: CASSDQGDSYEQYF.

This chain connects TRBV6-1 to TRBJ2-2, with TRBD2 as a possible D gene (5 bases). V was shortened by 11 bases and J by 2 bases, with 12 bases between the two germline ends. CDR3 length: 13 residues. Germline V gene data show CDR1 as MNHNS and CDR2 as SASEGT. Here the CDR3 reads CAATEANTGELFF. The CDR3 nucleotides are TGTGCCGCGACGGAGGCAAACACCGGGGAGCTGTTTTTT.

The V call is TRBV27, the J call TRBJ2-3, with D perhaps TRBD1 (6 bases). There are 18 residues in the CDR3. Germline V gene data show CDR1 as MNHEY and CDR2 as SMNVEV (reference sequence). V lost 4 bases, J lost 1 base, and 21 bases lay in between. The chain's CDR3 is CASSSQGRVLYGTDTQYF. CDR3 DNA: TGTGCCAGCAGTTCACAGGGTCGGGTTTTGTATGGCACAGATACGCAGTATTTT.

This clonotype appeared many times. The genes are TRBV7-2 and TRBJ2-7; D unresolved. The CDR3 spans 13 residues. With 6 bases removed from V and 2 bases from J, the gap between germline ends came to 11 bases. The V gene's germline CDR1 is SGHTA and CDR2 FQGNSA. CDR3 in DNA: TGTGCCAGCAGTCAGCAGGCCCCCTACGAGCAGTACTTC. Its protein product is CASSQQAPYEQYF.

The CDR3 loop is CASSFAYRALNTEAFF. CDR3 DNA: TGTGCCAGCAGTTTCGCATACAGGGCTTTGAACACTGAAGCTTTCTTT. This chain uses TRBV27 with TRBJ1-1, with TRBD1 as a possible D gene (6 bases). The CDR3 totals 16 residues. V was cut by 3 bases and J by 0 bases, with 14 bases left in between. The germline CDR1 and CDR2 sequences are MNHEY and SMNVEV (reference sequence).

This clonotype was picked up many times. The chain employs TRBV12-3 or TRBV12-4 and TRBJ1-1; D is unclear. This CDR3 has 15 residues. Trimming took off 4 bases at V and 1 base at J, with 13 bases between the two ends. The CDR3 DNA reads TGTGCCAGCAGTTACGCCACGGTTTCGAACACTGAAGCTTTCTTT. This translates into CASSYATVSNTEAFF.

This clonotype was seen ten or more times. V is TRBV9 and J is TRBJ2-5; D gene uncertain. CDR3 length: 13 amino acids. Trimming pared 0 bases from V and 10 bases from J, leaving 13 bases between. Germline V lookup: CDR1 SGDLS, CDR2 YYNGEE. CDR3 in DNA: TGTGCCAGCAGCGTAGAGGGCTGGAGCGACCAGTACTTC. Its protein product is CASSVEGWSDQYF.

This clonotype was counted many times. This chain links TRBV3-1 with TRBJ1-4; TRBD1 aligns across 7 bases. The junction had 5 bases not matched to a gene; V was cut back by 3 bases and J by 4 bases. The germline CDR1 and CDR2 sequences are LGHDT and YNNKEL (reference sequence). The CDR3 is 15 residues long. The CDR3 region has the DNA TGTGCCAGCAGCCAGCATCAGGGGGGTAATGAAAAACTGTTTTTT. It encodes CASSQHQGGNEKLFF.

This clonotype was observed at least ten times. The CDR3 protein is CASSQAGVSTGELFF. The CDR3 DNA sequence: TGTGCCAGCAGCCAAGCGGGAGTGTCCACCGGGGAGCTGTTTTTT. This chain links TRBV3-1 with TRBJ2-2; perhaps TRBD2 as D (6 bases). V was clipped by 1 base and J by 4 bases, with 10 bases between them. The CDR3 length is 15 residues. Looked up from germline, CDR1 is LGHDT and CDR2 is YNNKEL (reference sequence).

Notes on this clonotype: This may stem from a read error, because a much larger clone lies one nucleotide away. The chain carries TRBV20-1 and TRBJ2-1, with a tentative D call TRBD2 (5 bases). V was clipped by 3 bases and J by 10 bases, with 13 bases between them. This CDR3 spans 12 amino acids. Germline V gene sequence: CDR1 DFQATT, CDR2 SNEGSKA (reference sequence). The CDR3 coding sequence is TGCAGTGCTAGGACCGGACTTGGCGAGCAGTTCTTC. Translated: CSARTGLGEQFF.

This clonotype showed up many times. Here the CDR3 DNA reads TGCAGTGCCCCCCTACCACTCGAGCTACAGGAGTATTTT. Protein product: CSAPLPLELQEYF. V gene TRBV20-1 combines with J gene TRBJ2-3; the D gene is possibly TRBD1 (5 bases). Germline CDR1 and CDR2: DFQATT and SNEGSKA (reference sequence). V dropped 6 bases and J dropped 13 bases, with 23 bases sitting between them. CDR3 length: 13 amino acids.

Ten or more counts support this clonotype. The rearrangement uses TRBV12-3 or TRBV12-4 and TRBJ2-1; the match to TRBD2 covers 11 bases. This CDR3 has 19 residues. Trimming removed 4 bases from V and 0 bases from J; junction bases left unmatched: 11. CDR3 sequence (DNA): TGTGCCAGCAGTTCCGAGGTACTAGCGGGGGCCAGCTCCTACAATGAGCAGTTCTTC. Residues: CASSSEVLAGASSYNEQFF.

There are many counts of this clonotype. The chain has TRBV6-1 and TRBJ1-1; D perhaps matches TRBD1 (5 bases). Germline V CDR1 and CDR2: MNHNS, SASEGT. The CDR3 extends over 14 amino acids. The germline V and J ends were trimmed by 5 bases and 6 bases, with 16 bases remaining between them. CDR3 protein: CASSYPGIVPEAFF. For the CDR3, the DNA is TGTGCCAGCAGTTACCCAGGGATCGTTCCTGAAGCTTTCTTT.

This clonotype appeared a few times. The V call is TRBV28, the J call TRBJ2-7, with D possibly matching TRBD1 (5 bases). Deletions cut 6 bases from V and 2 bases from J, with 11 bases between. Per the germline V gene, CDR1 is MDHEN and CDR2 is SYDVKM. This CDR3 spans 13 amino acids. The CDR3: CASRLPRAYEQYF. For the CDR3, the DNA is TGTGCCAGCAGATTGCCCAGGGCCTACGAGCAGTACTTC.

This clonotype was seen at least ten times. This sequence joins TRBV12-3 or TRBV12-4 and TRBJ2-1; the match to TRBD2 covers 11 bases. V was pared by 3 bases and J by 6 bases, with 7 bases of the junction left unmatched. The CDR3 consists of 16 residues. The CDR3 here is CASSFSGRAGSNEQFF. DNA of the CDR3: TGTGCCAGCAGTTTTAGCGGGAGGGCGGGAAGCAATGAGCAGTTCTTC.

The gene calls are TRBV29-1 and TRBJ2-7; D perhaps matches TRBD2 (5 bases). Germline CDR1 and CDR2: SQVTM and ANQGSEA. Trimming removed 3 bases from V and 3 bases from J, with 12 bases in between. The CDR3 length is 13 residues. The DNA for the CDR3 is TGCAGCGTTGAGGACGAGGGCGGCTACGAGCAGTACTTC. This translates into CSVEDEGGYEQYF.

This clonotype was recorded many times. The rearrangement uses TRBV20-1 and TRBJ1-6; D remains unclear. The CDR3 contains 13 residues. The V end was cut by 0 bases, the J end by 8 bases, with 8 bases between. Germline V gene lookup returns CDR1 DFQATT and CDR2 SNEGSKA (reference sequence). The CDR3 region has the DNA TGCAGTGCTAGAGATTTTTCGGATTCACCCCTCCACTTT. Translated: CSARDFSDSPLHF.